Listed here are 23 T cell receptor beta chains from one sample, sequenced in a study of T cell responses to AZD1222 COVID-19 vaccine. The table came from immunoSEQ multiplex PCR; TCRdb's copy has only in-frame clones and leaves some out. The sample carries fewer than 200,000 clones, more than 90% recorded once. Sequencing used peripheral blood, obtained on day 0 of AZD1222 vaccination. The source is an adult in good health.

The rearrangement links TRBV27 to TRBJ2-4; TRBD2 is a possible D gene (5 bases). Germline V gene sequence: CDR1 MNHEY, CDR2 SMNVEV (reference sequence). This CDR3 contains 16 residues. Trimming shortened V by 5 bases and J by 1 base, and 15 bases separated the two germline ends. This chain's CDR3 is CASSPNVGVAKNIQYF. CDR3 coding DNA: TGTGCCAGCAGTCCAAACGTCGGGGTGGCCAAAAACATTCAGTACTTC.

The V gene is TRBV27, the J gene TRBJ1-2; D uncertain. This CDR3 region has 15 residues. The V gene lost 5 bases and the J gene lost 3 bases, with 16 bases spanning the gap. Germline CDR1 is MNHEY and CDR2 is SMNVEV (reference sequence). CDR3: CASSPGPGVYYGYTF. The CDR3 DNA reads as TGTGCCAGCAGTCCCGGGCCCGGGGTGTACTATGGCTACACCTTC.

This clone was seen a single time. V gene TRBV19 combines with J gene TRBJ1-1, with unresolved D. CDR1 and CDR2 from the germline V gene are LNHDA and SQIVND (reference sequence). The CDR3 has 13 amino acids. V lost 2 bases, J lost 7 bases, and 11 bases lay in between. The CDR3 protein is CASSIQDHHEAFF. For the CDR3, the DNA is TGTGCCAGTAGTATACAGGACCATCATGAAGCTTTCTTT. The whole variable domain, filled in from reference TRBV19 and TRBJ1-1, reads DGGITQSPKYLFRKEGQNVTLSCEQNLNHDAMYWYRQDPGQGLRLIYYSQIVNDFQKGDIAEGYSVSREKKESFPLTVTSAQKNPTAFYLCASSIQDHHEAFFGQGTRLTVV.

The gene calls are TRBV19 and TRBJ2-7, with unresolved D. Trimming took off 3 bases at V and 5 bases at J, with 8 bases between the two ends. Germline lookup yields CDR1 LNHDA and CDR2 SQIVND (reference sequence). The CDR3 has 12 residues. The CDR3 region is CASSMSTNEQYF. As DNA, the CDR3 is TGTGCCAGTAGTATGTCCACCAACGAGCAGTACTTC.

The J gene is TRBJ2-1, the V gene TRBV2, with 11 bases matching TRBD2. V lost 2 bases to trimming and J lost 0 bases; unmatched junction nucleotides: 6. The CDR3 consists of 18 residues. CDR1 is SNHLY and CDR2 is FYNNEI in the germline V gene. CDR3 region: CASSETSGSTSSYNEQFF. Here the CDR3 DNA reads TGTGCCAGCAGTGAAACTAGCGGGAGCACTAGCTCCTACAATGAGCAGTTCTTC.

This clone has just a few counts. This chain joins TRBV24-1 and TRBJ1-2, with D perhaps TRBD1 (6 bases). The ends were cut back, 2 bases at V and 4 bases at J, with 10 bases in the middle. This CDR3 comprises 14 residues. Germline V gene data show CDR1 as KGHDR and CDR2 as SFDVKD. CDR3 loop: CATSDSDRLYGYTF. The CDR3 nucleotides read TGTGCCACCAGTGATTCCGACAGGCTCTATGGCTACACCTTC.

The J gene is TRBJ1-1, the V gene TRBV15; D is undetermined. Germline CDR1 LNHNV, CDR2 YYDKDF (reference sequence). This CDR3 comprises 16 residues. V dropped 0 bases and J dropped 5 bases, with 16 bases sitting between them. The CDR3 spells CATSRDPKGVETEAFF. The DNA for the CDR3 is TGTGCCACCAGCAGAGATCCTAAGGGAGTTGAGACTGAAGCTTTCTTT.

The chain carries TRBV15 and TRBJ2-3; 13 bases line up with TRBD2. V trimming: 0 bases; J trimming: 5 bases; junction bases outside the gene matches: 2. From germline, CDR1 is LNHNV and CDR2 YYDKDF (reference sequence). CDR3 length equals 16 residues. CDR3 protein: CATSRDRLAGGDTQYF. The CDR3 region has the DNA TGTGCCACCAGCAGAGATCGACTAGCGGGAGGAGATACGCAGTATTTT.

V usage is TRBV27 and J usage is TRBJ1-1; maybe TRBD1 (6 bases). The germline V gene encodes CDR1 MNHEY and CDR2 SMNVEV (reference sequence). Trimming removed 5 bases at V and 1 base at J, with 17 bases between. CDR3 length: 16 amino acids. This CDR3 is CASSPPPGHPNTEAFF. CDR3 nucleotides: TGTGCCAGCAGTCCACCTCCGGGACACCCGAACACTGAAGCTTTCTTT.

This chain uses TRBV20-1 with TRBJ1-2; D possibly corresponds to TRBD1 (5 bases). The V gene's germline CDR1 is DFQATT and CDR2 SNEGSKA (reference sequence). Trimming removed 3 bases from V and 3 bases from J, with 11 bases in between. The CDR3 totals 13 residues. This CDR3 reads CSASAEGYYGYTF. The CDR3 DNA is TGCAGTGCTAGTGCGGAGGGGTACTATGGCTACACCTTC.

The V gene is TRBV19, the J gene TRBJ1-1; D unresolved. This CDR3 is built from 13 residues. CDR1 LNHDA and CDR2 SQIVND come from the germline V gene (reference sequence). V lost 8 bases and J 0 bases, leaving 10 bases between the germline ends. DNA for the CDR3: TGTGCCAGTCGCTCGGAACTGAACACTGAAGCTTTCTTT. It specifies CASRSELNTEAFF.

The V and J genes are TRBV6-5 and TRBJ1-1; tentative D call: TRBD1 (5 bases). Germline assignment: CDR1 MNHEY and CDR2 SVGAGI. V dropped 6 bases and J dropped 1 base, with 12 bases sitting between them. CDR3 size: 14 residues. CDR3 nucleotide sequence: TGTGCCAGCAGCCCGGGACGCGGGAACACTGAAGCTTTCTTT. Translation: CASSPGRGNTEAFF.

This clone was observed a handful of times. The chain uses TRBV4-1 and TRBJ1-1; maybe TRBD1 (5 bases). Germline-derived CDR1 and CDR2 are MGHRA and YSYEKL. V lost 0 bases and J 1 base, leaving 6 bases between the germline ends. The CDR3 has 14 amino acids. CDR3 nucleotides: TGCGCCAGCAGCCAAGATAGGGGGAACACTGAAGCTTTCTTT. As protein: CASSQDRGNTEAFF.

The rearrangement links TRBV2 to TRBJ2-5; D might be TRBD2 (5 bases). Looked up from germline, CDR1 is SNHLY and CDR2 is FYNNEI. V dropped 4 bases and J dropped 5 bases, with 17 bases sitting between them. This CDR3 contains 15 residues. DNA of the CDR3: TGTGCCAGCAGTGCAAGCTTTGGACTGGGGGAGACCCAGTACTTC. Its translation is CASSASFGLGETQYF.

This clone was seen a few times. The chain recombines TRBV11-2 with TRBJ2-1, with D unclear. Germline assignment: CDR1 SGHAT and CDR2 FQNNGV. This CDR3 comprises 14 residues. The ends were cut back, 5 bases at V and 4 bases at J, with 12 bases in the middle. The CDR3 region is CASSLGPKYNEQFF. The CDR3 bases are TGTGCCAGCAGCCTAGGACCCAAATACAATGAGCAGTTCTTC.

The V and J genes are TRBV4-1 and TRBJ1-3; 9 bases are a match to TRBD1. CDR3 size: 17 residues. V trimming: 3 bases; J trimming: 0 bases; junction bases outside the gene matches: 6. CDR1 is MGHRA and CDR2 is YSYEKL in the germline V gene. This CDR3 reads CASSQSDRGISGNTIYF. In DNA form, the CDR3 reads TGCGCCAGCAGCCAGTCGGACAGGGGTATCTCTGGAAACACCATATATTTT.

This chain connects TRBV6-5 to TRBJ2-2; the D gene could be TRBD1 or TRBD2 (5 bases each). Germline CDR1 reads MNHEY; CDR2 reads SVGAGI. Trimming took off 4 bases at V and 7 bases at J, with 16 bases between the two ends. This CDR3 has 15 residues. CDR3 bases: TGTGCCAGCAGTTGGGGACGGCCAACGGGCGGGGAGCTGTTTTTT. As protein: CASSWGRPTGGELFF.

This clone occurred once. The chain's CDR3 is CASSPLGPLYF. CDR3 coding DNA: TGTGCCAGCTCACCCTTGGGCCCCTTGTACTTC. V is TRBV18 and J is TRBJ2-5; D gene uncertain. In germline, CDR1 is KGHSH, CDR2 LQKENI. The CDR3 loop spans 11 amino acids. Trimming cost V 3 bases and J 13 bases, with 12 bases left between them.

The gene calls are TRBV29-1 and TRBJ2-5; D is uncertain. Looked up from germline, CDR1 is SQVTM and CDR2 is ANQGSEA. V was pared by 4 bases and J by 1 base, with 7 bases between. The CDR3 is made up of 12 amino acids. The CDR3 sequence: CSVVGSQETQYF. CDR3 DNA: TGCAGCGTTGTTGGATCCCAAGAGACCCAGTACTTC.

Comments on this clone: This same CDR3 is encoded by further DNA sequences in the sample. This sequence joins TRBV19 and TRBJ2-7; TRBD2 matches at 7 bases. This CDR3 comprises 15 residues. CDR1 and CDR2 from the germline V gene are LNHDA and SQIVND (reference sequence). V was clipped by 1 base and J by 4 bases; unmatched bases: 7. CDR3 region: CASSIGGSGAYEQYF. DNA of the CDR3: TGTGCCAGTAGTATAGGCGGGAGTGGGGCTTACGAGCAGTACTTC.

The count of this clone is one. The chain has TRBV7-9 and TRBJ1-4, with D maybe TRBD1 (5 bases). V dropped 4 bases and J dropped 10 bases, with 16 bases sitting between them. The CDR3 contains 14 residues. The germline gives CDR1 SEHNR, CDR2 FQNEAQ (reference sequence). The DNA for the CDR3 is TGTGCCAGCAGCTCAGGAAGGGGAGACGGAAAACTGTTTTTT. Translation gives CASSSGRGDGKLFF. Variable domain in full (rest from reference TRBV7-9 and TRBJ1-4): DTGVSQNPRHKITKRGQNVTFRCDPISEHNRLYWYRQTLGQGPEFLTYFQNEAQLEKSRLLSDRFSAERPKGSFSTLEIQRTEQGDSAMYLCASSSGRGDGKLFFGSGTQLSVL.

The CDR3 reads CASSLQAGSGTDTQYF. The CDR3 nucleotides read TGTGCCAGCAGCTTACAAGCGGGGAGCGGCACAGATACGCAGTATTTT. V usage is TRBV7-9 and J usage is TRBJ2-3; 7 nucleotides line up with TRBD2. Looked up from germline, CDR1 is SEHNR and CDR2 is FQNEAQ (reference sequence). The CDR3 spans 16 residues. Trimming cost V 2 bases and J 1 base; bases outside gene matches: 6.

The CDR3 sequence is CASGDQGEQFF. The CDR3 nucleotides read TGTGCCAGCGGCGATCAAGGAGAGCAGTTCTTC. V gene TRBV3-1 (or the pseudogene TRBV3-2) combines with J gene TRBJ2-1; no clear D gene. The CDR3 extends over 11 amino acids. Germline V gene sequence: CDR1 LGHDT, CDR2 YNNKEL (reference sequence). Deletions cut 8 bases from V and 10 bases from J, with 12 bases between.